This entry is about one TCR beta chain. The authors' processing: Counts of nucleated cells, estimated from reference gene primer amplification, were obtained. The table came from immunoSEQ multiplex PCR; TCRdb's copy has only in-frame clones and leaves some out. The V and J calls and clone size were taken over from that table, and D and trimming were inferred from the DNA. The table has approximately 180,000 clones, approximately 90% seen once. This record belongs to a study of blood T cell repertoires in COVID-19. Study background: The United States, Italy and Spain provided the acute and convalescent COVID-19 samples. T cells, B-cell-depleted T cells, or PBMCs supplied cDNA or gDNA.

The CDR3 contains 16 residues. The V gene's germline CDR1 is MDHEN and CDR2 SYDVKM. V lost 1 base to trimming and J lost 4 bases; unmatched junction nucleotides: 2. The chain carries TRBV28 and TRBJ2-3, with 13 nucleotides matching TRBD2. This receptor was obtained from a man aged 40-49 years with active or convalescent COVID-19. The material sequenced was peripheral blood. CDR3 nucleotide sequence: TGTGCCAGCAGTTTATCGGGACTAGCGGGACCAGATACGCAGTATTTT. Protein: CASSLSGLAGPDTQYF.